This T cell receptor (beta chain) emerged from a study of blood T cell repertoires in COVID-19. Study context: From the United States, Italy and Spain came samples of acute and convalescent COVID-19.

The CDR3 is made up of 13 amino acids. The V end lost 1 base, the J end lost 8 bases, and 11 bases lay between the germline ends. Germline V gene data show CDR1 as MNHNS and CDR2 as SASEGT. TCRdb's table, derived via immunoSEQ multiplex PCR, lists solely in-frame clones and lacks some. The sample consists of 200,000 to 300,000 clones, approximately 86% of them appearing once. The specimen was peripheral blood. The source of this sequence is a human donor in a cohort sampled during active COVID-19. This sequence joins TRBV6-1 and TRBJ1-2, with D possibly matching TRBD1 (6 bases). The CDR3, as DNA: TGTGCCAGCAGTGAAGGCAGGGGCGAGGGCTACACCTTC. It yields the protein CASSEGRGEGYTF.